Following are 12 T cell receptor beta chains from one sample sequenced in a study of blood T cells in healthy people across ages. Together with a sample-barcoded 5' primer, a J-beta primer mix was included in a second PCR lasting roughly 6 to 12 cycles. In TCRdb, the 5' RACE reads were re-called with MiXCR into one record per CDR3 protein. Among approximately 850,000 distinct CDR3 sequences, roughly 60% were seen once, and the ten largest hold roughly 22%. Sample: blood. The receptor set was obtained from a man under 40 in good health.

V and J are TRBV7-2 and TRBJ2-2; 14 bases agree with TRBD2. The CDR3 runs 17 residues. Germline assignment: CDR1 SGHTA and CDR2 FQGNSA. V trimming: 5 bases; J trimming: 2 bases; junction bases outside the gene matches: 4. As DNA, the CDR3 is TGTGCCAGCAGCCGGACTAGCGGGAGGATTAACACCGGGGAGCTGTTTTTT. It is translated as CASSRTSGRINTGELFF.

This chain uses TRBV7-9 with TRBJ2-3, with 8 bases aligning to TRBD2. V lost 8 bases to trimming and J lost 5 bases; unmatched junction nucleotides: 12. Germline V gene lookup returns CDR1 SEHNR and CDR2 FQNEAQ (reference sequence). This CDR3 is 15 amino acids long. The CDR3 bases are TGTGCCAGCCGAGGTTCCGGGGGGGCAGGAGATACGCAGTATTTT. It codes for CASRGSGGAGDTQYF.

The gene calls are TRBV15 and TRBJ1-5; D remains unclear. CDR1 LNHNV and CDR2 YYDKDF come from the germline V gene (reference sequence). The CDR3 loop spans 13 amino acids. Trimming stripped 3 bases from V and 4 bases from J, with 7 bases between. In DNA, the CDR3 is TGTGCCACCAGCAGGGAGAAAAATCAGCCCCAGCATTTT. Translating it yields CATSREKNQPQHF.

The rearrangement uses TRBV25-1 and TRBJ2-2; no definite D call. CDR3 length equals 13 residues. The V and J ends lost 0 bases and 4 bases respectively, with 3 bases between them. Germline V CDR1 and CDR2: MGHDK, SYGVNS. The CDR3 coding sequence is TGTGCCAGCAGTGAATATATCACCGGGGAGCTGTTTTTT. It translates to CASSEYITGELFF.

The chain joins TRBV6-5 to TRBJ1-2; D uncertain. V was trimmed by 8 bases and J by 3 bases, leaving 13 bases between them. Germline loops: CDR1 MNHEY, CDR2 SVGAGI. This CDR3 has 13 residues. CDR3 sequence (DNA): TGTGCCAGCTATCGACCTGGCCACTATGGCTACACCTTC. Encoded protein: CASYRPGHYGYTF.

This clonotype was seen a handful of times. The chain recombines TRBV7-2 with TRBJ2-7, with D maybe TRBD1 (5 bases). The V end lost 4 bases, the J end lost 3 bases, and 13 bases lay between the germline ends. CDR1 SGHTA and CDR2 FQGNSA come from the germline V gene. The CDR3 is made up of 14 amino acids. The chain's CDR3 is CASSSDSDNYEQYF. The CDR3 nucleotides are TGTGCCAGCAGCTCCGACAGTGACAACTACGAGCAGTACTTC.

The gene calls are TRBV20-1 and TRBJ1-2; possible D gene TRBD1, 5 bases. Germline V CDR1 and CDR2: DFQATT, SNEGSKA (reference sequence). Trimming removed 7 bases from V and 4 bases from J, with 13 bases in between. The CDR3 runs 12 residues. CDR3 coding DNA: TGCAGTGAAAGGGAGACAGTCTATGGCTACACCTTC. Its protein is CSERETVYGYTF.

This chain connects TRBV20-1 to TRBJ2-5; D unclear. Judging by the DNA end, TRBJ2-7 fits better; the J call may be wrong. The CDR3 contains 16 residues. Germline loops: CDR1 DFQATT, CDR2 SNEGSKA (reference sequence). Here the CDR3 DNA reads TGCAGTGCTAGAGATTCTGCGCGTCTAGATACGGCCGAGCAGTACTTC. Amino acids: CSARDSARLDTAEQYF.

This sequence joins TRBV24-1 and TRBJ2-5, with D maybe TRBD1 (6 bases). In germline, CDR1 is KGHDR, CDR2 SFDVKD. Between the trimmed V and J ends, which lost 9 bases and 11 bases, there was a span of 30 bases. This CDR3 has 16 residues. This chain's CDR3 is CATYITSGWTVGEQYF. The CDR3 nucleotides read TGTGCCACCTACATCACCTCGGGCTGGACAGTAGGAGAGCAGTACTTC.

For the CDR3, the DNA is TGTGCCAGCAGCTCCAACTCACTTACTAGCGGGAGGGCCGAGCAGTACTTC. As protein: CASSSNSLTSGRAEQYF. V usage is TRBV11-2 and J usage is TRBJ2-5, with 13 bases matching TRBD2. The DNA matches TRBJ2-7 better at its end, which makes the J call doubtful. There are 17 residues in the CDR3. Germline values: CDR1 SGHAT, CDR2 FQNNGV.

V and J are TRBV9 and TRBJ2-7; 8 bases match TRBD2. This CDR3 is 18 amino acids long. CDR1 is SGDLS and CDR2 is YYNGEE in the germline V gene. After removal of 0 bases from V and 0 bases from J, the junction contained 11 bases not matched to a gene. CDR3 protein: CASSVAGGDTFDSYEQYF. CDR3 nucleotides: TGTGCCAGCAGCGTAGCCGGGGGGGACACTTTTGACTCCTACGAGCAGTACTTC.

This clonotype was seen only a few times. The CDR3, as DNA: TGCGCCAGCAGTCCGACTAGCGGGACGTTCTACAATGAGCAGTTCTTC. It codes for CASSPTSGTFYNEQFF. The genes are TRBV5-1 and TRBJ2-1; 11 nucleotides match TRBD2. V gave up 5 bases and J gave up 3 bases; unmatched junction bases: 7. This CDR3 region has 16 residues. The germline gives CDR1 SGHRS, CDR2 YFSETQ.